This T cell receptor (beta chain) was recorded in a study of T cell changes during pregnancy in multiple sclerosis (dated by TCRdb to between 2018 and 2021). About the investigation overall: The study examined how the T cell repertoire changed over the course of pregnancy in women with multiple sclerosis.

The library was obtained by the immunoSEQ multiplex PCR assay. TCRdb stores this immuneACCESS table with in-frame sequences only. Part of the clones is absent; in the studies checked, under half of the shortfall reflects unresolved V genes, and no reason is known for the rest. This sample holds tens of thousands of clones; 80% to 95% were observed only once. The ten most abundant clones make up around 0.5% of the sample. Its CDR3 holds 15 amino acids, cysteine through phenylalanine. Only CDR3 DNA remains: 45 bases, in frame from the first base. The trim is 2 bases for V and 3 bases for J, with a gap of 14 bases between the germline ends. The germline V gene (reference sequence) sets CDR1 to MNHEY and CDR2 to SMNVEV. On this clone: Its antigen remains unidentified. Base qualities are missing; no much larger clone stands one base away.

The specimen was CD4+ T cells from peripheral blood mononuclear cells, collected in the second trimester of pregnancy. This clonotype was obtained from a female donor with multiple sclerosis, enrolled in a pregnancy study. Here the chain combines TRBV27 and TRBJ2-7; the best D guess is TRBD1, with 6 bases matching. The CDR3 is CASSLKDSSYYEQYF. Read as DNA, the sequence is TGTGCCAGCAGTTTAAAGGACAGTAGTTACTACGAGCAGTACTTC.